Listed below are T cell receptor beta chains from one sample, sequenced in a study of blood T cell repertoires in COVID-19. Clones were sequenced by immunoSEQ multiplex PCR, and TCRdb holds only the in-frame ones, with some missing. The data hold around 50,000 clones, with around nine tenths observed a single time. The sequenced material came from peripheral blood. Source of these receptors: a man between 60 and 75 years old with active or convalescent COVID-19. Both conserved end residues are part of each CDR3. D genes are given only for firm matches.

cdr3_aa: CASSSPPGTANTGELFF
v_call: TRBV19
d_call: TRBD1
j_call: TRBJ2-2

cdr3_aa: CASSKNAASPSYNEQFF
v_call: TRBV9
d_call: -
j_call: TRBJ2-1

cdr3_aa: CASSLVGQRYNEQFF
v_call: TRBV7-2
d_call: -
j_call: TRBJ2-1

cdr3_aa: CASSLDRDRPLYGYTF
v_call: TRBV5-1
d_call: TRBD1
j_call: TRBJ1-2

cdr3_aa: CASSLTRGGRDTQYF
v_call: TRBV7-3
d_call: TRBD2
j_call: TRBJ2-3

cdr3_aa: CASSLAGGGYEQYF
v_call: TRBV5-1
d_call: -
j_call: TRBJ2-7

cdr3_aa: CASSYGWAGVGGEQYF
v_call: TRBV6-5
d_call: -
j_call: TRBJ2-7

cdr3_aa: CASKSVFSNQPQHF
v_call: TRBV27
d_call: -
j_call: TRBJ1-5

cdr3_aa: CASSDRDTVSYEQYF
v_call: TRBV6-6
d_call: -
j_call: TRBJ2-7

cdr3_aa: CASSARVAGAIGDSPLHF
v_call: TRBV6-1
d_call: -
j_call: TRBJ1-6

cdr3_aa: CASSQQAGCQPQHF
v_call: TRBV19
d_call: -
j_call: TRBJ1-5

cdr3_aa: CASSQGNRDTQYF
v_call: TRBV6-6
d_call: -
j_call: TRBJ2-3